The 31 T cell receptor beta chains in this list originate from one sample, sequenced in a study of shared clonotypes between healthy human individuals. Measured with immunoSEQ multiplex PCR; TCRdb has only the in-frame clones, and not every one. The profile covers some 2,500,000 clones, with roughly 93% appearing a single time and more than 0.35% taken by the ten largest. Sequenced: naive CD4+ T cells from PBMCs. Subset described: CD45RA+ positively selected. These receptors were taken from a young man in good health. Some clones in this sample may be carry-over from other donors' samples.

J is TRBJ2-7 and V is TRBV29-1; 10 nucleotides line up with TRBD1. CDR3 length: 12 amino acids. CDR1 is SQVTM, CDR2 ANQGSEA, per germline. Trimming removed 3 bases from V and 6 bases from J; junction bases left unmatched: 2. CDR3: CSVDRDRGEQYF. CDR3 DNA: TGCAGCGTTGACCGGGACAGGGGCGAGCAGTACTTC.

V gene TRBV5-1 combines with J gene TRBJ2-5; possibly TRBD1 for D (5 bases). This CDR3 comprises 15 residues. Germline CDR1 SGHRS, CDR2 YFSETQ. V was trimmed by 0 bases and J by 5 bases, leaving 14 bases between them. The CDR3 sequence is CASSLGQGLYETQYF. The CDR3 DNA is TGCGCCAGCAGCTTGGGTCAGGGCCTCTATGAGACCCAGTACTTC.

J is TRBJ2-1 and V is TRBV9; possible D gene TRBD1, 9 bases. Trimming shortened V by 4 bases and J by 0 bases, and 23 bases separated the two germline ends. The CDR3 totals 19 residues. Germline V lookup: CDR1 SGDLS, CDR2 YYNGEE. CDR3 sequence reads: CASSPPPGTGTSSYNEQFF. CDR3 DNA sequence: TGTGCCAGCAGCCCACCGCCAGGGACAGGGACTAGCTCCTACAATGAGCAGTTCTTC.

The gene calls are TRBV5-5 and TRBJ1-2, with TRBD1 matching over 9 bases. The CDR3 contains 17 residues. Unmatched junction bases numbered 11, after V lost 3 bases and J lost 2 bases. CDR1 SGHKS and CDR2 YYEKEE come from the germline V gene (reference sequence). The CDR3 loop is CASSYSTGGAGNYGYTF. The CDR3 DNA reads as TGTGCCAGCAGCTACTCAACAGGGGGCGCTGGGAACTATGGCTACACCTTC.

The chain recombines TRBV5-4 with TRBJ1-1; no clear D gene. The CDR3 extends over 12 amino acids. Germline V lookup: CDR1 SGHNT, CDR2 YYREEE (reference sequence). The V end was cut by 0 bases, the J end by 7 bases, with 7 bases between. The CDR3, as DNA: TGTGCCAGCAGCTTGGAACACCGTGAAGCTTTCTTT. It yields the protein CASSLEHREAFF.

The gene calls are TRBV4-2 and TRBJ2-5; 8 bases line up with TRBD2. This CDR3 is built from 16 residues. V lost 0 bases to trimming and J lost 1 base; unmatched junction nucleotides: 4. Germline-derived CDR1 and CDR2 are LGHNA and YNFKEQ. CDR3: CASSQEGGRSQETQYF. The CDR3 DNA reads as TGTGCCAGCAGCCAAGAGGGCGGGAGGTCCCAAGAGACCCAGTACTTC.

This clone was recorded only once. J is TRBJ2-5 and V is TRBV5-6, with 8 bases fitting TRBD1. In germline, CDR1 is SGHDT, CDR2 YYEEEE. The V and J ends lost 4 bases and 3 bases, in that order; junction bases with no gene match: 11. The CDR3 has 16 residues. CDR3 DNA: TGTGCCAGCAGCCCGCCGGGCAGGGGGCGCGAAGAGACCCAGTACTTC. It yields the protein CASSPPGRGREETQYF.

The chain combines TRBV5-4 with TRBJ2-1, with 9 bases lining up with TRBD1. Looked up from germline, CDR1 is SGHNT and CDR2 is YYREEE (reference sequence). This CDR3 region has 15 residues. The V segment lost 5 bases and the J segment 7 bases; nucleotides outside the gene matches: 10. The CDR3 nucleotides are TGTGCCAGCAGACGACCGGGACAGGGTGTGAATGAGCAGTTCTTC. Translating it yields CASRRPGQGVNEQFF.

This clone has just a few counts. Other DNA sequences from this sample encode an identical CDR3 as well. This chain joins TRBV9 and TRBJ2-3, with D uncertain. Trimming pared 0 bases from V and 2 bases from J, leaving 4 bases between. The germline V gene has CDR1 SGDLS and CDR2 YYNGEE. This CDR3 is 13 amino acids long. CDR3 bases: TGTGCCAGCAGCGTAGATCCCACAGATACGCAGTATTTT. It specifies CASSVDPTDTQYF.

The chain joins TRBV5-1 to TRBJ2-1; TRBD2 matches at 13 bases. This CDR3 contains 16 residues. With V trimmed by 5 bases and J by 7 bases, 9 bases remained unmatched. Germline values: CDR1 SGHRS, CDR2 YFSETQ. The CDR3, as DNA: TGCGCCAGCAGTAATCCGGGACTAGCGGGATTAAATGAGCAGTTCTTC. The encoded protein is CASSNPGLAGLNEQFF.

The chain uses TRBV7-9 and TRBJ1-1, with D hard to call. The CDR3 contains 13 residues. Germline V lookup: CDR1 SEHNR, CDR2 FQNEAQ (reference sequence). V was trimmed by 6 bases and J by 2 bases, leaving 10 bases between them. As DNA, the CDR3 is TGTGCCAGCAGTACTGACGCTAACACTGAAGCTTTCTTT. This codes for CASSTDANTEAFF. The full variable domain, with the rest looked up from reference TRBV7-9 and TRBJ1-1, is DTGVSQNPRHKITKRGQNVTFRCDPISEHNRLYWYRQTLGQGPEFLTYFQNEAQLEKSRLLSDRFSAERPKGSFSTLEIQRTEQGDSAMYLCASSTDANTEAFFGQGTRLTVV.

The chain recombines TRBV5-6 with TRBJ2-5; D is possibly TRBD2 (5 bases). The CDR3 covers 15 residues. The germline V gene has CDR1 SGHDT and CDR2 YYEEEE. V dropped 5 bases and J dropped 1 base, with 15 bases sitting between them. CDR3 DNA: TGTGCCAGCAGGACCCGGACCGGGGTCCAAGAGACCCAGTACTTC. Its translation: CASRTRTGVQETQYF.

The chain couples TRBV18 to TRBJ2-7; tentatively, D is TRBD2 (5 bases). Between the trimmed V and J ends, which lost 2 bases and 2 bases, there was a span of 19 bases. The CDR3 contains 17 residues. Germline V gene lookup returns CDR1 KGHSH and CDR2 LQKENI. The CDR3 sequence: CASSPSEAHLSPYEQYF. The CDR3 DNA reads TGTGCCAGCTCACCATCGGAGGCGCACCTGAGTCCCTACGAGCAGTACTTC.

The genes are TRBV28 and TRBJ2-7; the D gene is possibly TRBD1 (6 bases). Germline loops: CDR1 MDHEN, CDR2 SYDVKM. With 8 bases removed from V and 1 base from J, the gap between germline ends came to 6 bases. This CDR3 comprises 11 residues. CDR3 nucleotide sequence: TGTGCCAGCGGGACATCCTACGAGCAGTACTTC. Residues: CASGTSYEQYF. The complete variable domain, with remaining parts taken from reference TRBV28 and TRBJ2-7, reads DVKVTQSSRYLVKRTGEKVFLECVQDMDHENMFWYRQDPGLGLRLIYFSYDVKMKEKGDIPEGYSVSREKKERFSLILESASTNQTSMYLCASGTSYEQYFGPGTRLTVT.

A word on this clone: The same CDR3 can be traced to other DNA sequences in this sample. The J gene is TRBJ2-7, the V gene TRBV25-1; D tentatively reads TRBD1 or TRBD2 (5 bases each). Per the germline V gene, CDR1 is MGHDK and CDR2 is SYGVNS. Trimming stripped 6 bases from V and 4 bases from J, with 10 bases between. The CDR3 is made up of 12 amino acids. The CDR3 DNA reads as TGTGCCAGCAGCCGGGACGGATACGAGCAGTACTTC. The encoded protein is CASSRDGYEQYF.

This chain joins TRBV5-1 and TRBJ2-5; tentative D call: TRBD2 (6 bases). This CDR3 comprises 19 residues. Between the trimmed V and J ends, which lost 9 bases and 0 bases, there was a span of 30 bases. CDR1 is SGHRS and CDR2 is YFSETQ in the germline V gene. CDR3 nucleotide sequence: TGCGCCACCACTCCCTCTTCAGGGACTCTGACATTGTACCAAGAGACCCAGTACTTC. Protein product: CATTPSSGTLTLYQETQYF.

For this clone: Other DNA sequences in this sample translate to the same CDR3. V and J are TRBV5-1 and TRBJ2-3; D is possibly TRBD2 (6 bases). Trimming shortened V by 2 bases and J by 0 bases, and 10 bases separated the two germline ends. Germline lookup yields CDR1 SGHRS and CDR2 YFSETQ. This CDR3 contains 15 residues. The CDR3 loop is CASSLSGPSTDTQYF. As DNA, the CDR3 is TGCGCCAGCAGCTTAAGCGGGCCTAGCACAGATACGCAGTATTTT. Together with reference TRBV5-1 and TRBJ2-3, the CDR3 gives the full variable domain: KAGVTQTPRYLIKTRGQQVTLSCSPISGHRSVSWYQQTPGQGLQFLFEYFSETQRNKGNFPGRFSGRQFSNSRSEMNVSTLELGDSALYLCASSLSGPSTDTQYFGPGTRLTVL.

To note about this clone: The sample carries other DNA sequences with the same CDR3. This sequence joins TRBV18 and TRBJ1-1, with D perhaps matching TRBD1 (5 bases). Trimming stripped 4 bases from V and 2 bases from J, with 8 bases between. This CDR3 region has 13 residues. The germline gives CDR1 KGHSH, CDR2 LQKENI. CDR3 sequence reads: CASSLDSNTEAFF. CDR3 DNA: TGTGCCAGCTCACTCGACAGTAACACTGAAGCTTTCTTT. Using reference TRBV18 and TRBJ1-1 for the parts outside the CDR3, the full variable domain is NAGVMQNPRHLVRRRGQEARLRCSPMKGHSHVYWYRQLPEEGLKFMVYLQKENIIDESGMPKERFSAEFPKEGPSILRIQQVVRGDSAAYFCASSLDSNTEAFFGQGTRLTVV.

The chain employs TRBV10-2 and TRBJ2-2; possible D gene TRBD1, 7 bases. The CDR3 loop spans 15 amino acids. Trimming pared 5 bases from V and 1 base from J, leaving 11 bases between. Germline assignment: CDR1 WSHSY and CDR2 SAAADI. In DNA form, the CDR3 reads TGCGCCAGCAGTTTCCAGGGGGGGAACACCGGGGAGCTGTTTTTT. Its protein is CASSFQGGNTGELFF.

The CDR3 bases are TGCGCCAGCAGCTTTTCGGTAGCGGGCCAAGGAAATGAGCAGTTCTTC. This translates into CASSFSVAGQGNEQFF. This chain links TRBV5-1 with TRBJ2-1; 7 nucleotides match TRBD2. Per the germline V gene, CDR1 is SGHRS and CDR2 is YFSETQ. The CDR3 has 16 residues. J was trimmed by 7 bases and V by 2 bases; bases with no gene match: 12. The complete variable domain, with remaining parts taken from reference TRBV5-1 and TRBJ2-1, reads KAGVTQTPRYLIKTRGQQVTLSCSPISGHRSVSWYQQTPGQGLQFLFEYFSETQRNKGNFPGRFSGRQFSNSRSEMNVSTLELGDSALYLCASSFSVAGQGNEQFFGPGTRLTVL.

The chain recombines TRBV5-4 with TRBJ2-3; 11 nucleotides agree with TRBD1. The germline V gene has CDR1 SGHNT and CDR2 YYREEE (reference sequence). After removal of 4 bases from V and 5 bases from J, the junction contained 9 bases not matched to a gene. The CDR3 extends over 16 amino acids. The CDR3 here is CASSPGQGEGRDTQYF. DNA for the CDR3: TGTGCCAGCAGCCCGGGACAGGGGGAAGGAAGAGATACGCAGTATTTT.

The chain recombines TRBV7-6 with TRBJ2-3; the match to TRBD2 covers 7 bases. Germline CDR1 reads SGHVS; CDR2 reads FNYEAQ. The CDR3 is made up of 16 amino acids. V shed 1 base and J 6 bases; nucleotides not matched to a gene: 10. The CDR3 region has the DNA TGTGCCAGCAGCTTAGGTGGGACCCCGGGGGGTGATACGCAGTATTTT. It codes for CASSLGGTPGGDTQYF.

The CDR3 DNA reads TGTGCCAGCAAGAGGGGAGGAGAAAAACTGTTTTTT. This translates into CASKRGGEKLFF. The chain has TRBV28 and TRBJ1-4; tentatively, D is TRBD1 (5 bases). In germline, CDR1 is MDHEN, CDR2 SYDVKM. There are 12 residues in the CDR3. V gave up 7 bases and J gave up 8 bases, with 11 bases separating them.

The genes are TRBV5-4 and TRBJ2-2; a possible D gene is TRBD1 (6 bases). The CDR3 contains 15 residues. Germline V gene data show CDR1 as SGHNT and CDR2 as YYREEE (reference sequence). Trimming took 3 bases from V and 1 from J, leaving 10 bases between them. CDR3 residues: CASSSRTENTGELFF. CDR3 nucleotide sequence: TGTGCCAGCAGCTCCAGGACAGAGAACACCGGGGAGCTGTTTTTT.

The chain uses TRBV15 and TRBJ2-1; no clear D. Germline V gives CDR1 LNHNV, CDR2 YYDKDF (reference sequence). The CDR3 loop spans 15 amino acids. Trimming took 3 bases from V and 1 from J, leaving 10 bases between them. Written as DNA, the CDR3 is TGTGCCACCAGCAGGGGCGGATATTCCTACAATGAGCAGTTCTTC. This codes for CATSRGGYSYNEQFF.

Here the CDR3 reads CASSLKQGARGYTF. CDR3 sequence (DNA): TGCGCCAGCAGCTTAAAACAGGGGGCGCGGGGCTACACCTTC. This chain uses TRBV4-3 with TRBJ1-2; 9 bases match TRBD1. The V gene's germline CDR1 is LGHNA and CDR2 YSLEER. V shed 5 bases and J 8 bases; nucleotides not matched to a gene: 9. This CDR3 contains 14 residues.

CDR3 protein: CASSQDTTYGYTF. The DNA of the CDR3 is TGTGCCAGCAGCCAAGATACGACCTATGGCTACACCTTC. The gene calls are TRBV14 and TRBJ1-2; D unresolved. This CDR3 region has 13 residues. V dropped 0 bases and J dropped 4 bases, with 6 bases sitting between them. Germline V CDR1 and CDR2: SGHDN, FVKESK.

J is TRBJ2-1 and V is TRBV11-2; unclear D gene. Deletions cut 7 bases from V and 0 bases from J, with 7 bases between. CDR1 and CDR2 from the germline V gene are SGHAT and FQNNGV. The CDR3 contains 13 residues. The CDR3 reads CASTFSSYNEQFF. DNA of the CDR3: TGTGCCAGCACCTTTAGCTCCTACAATGAGCAGTTCTTC.

Points on this clone: The sample carries other DNA sequences with the same CDR3. The chain recombines TRBV18 with TRBJ2-5; D unresolved. Germline V gene data show CDR1 as KGHSH and CDR2 as LQKENI. This CDR3 is built from 12 residues. The V end lost 6 bases, the J end lost 1 base, and 6 bases lay between the germline ends. The CDR3, as DNA: TGTGCCAGCTCCCAATTCCAAGAGACCCAGTACTTC. Encoded protein: CASSQFQETQYF.

This clone came up once. The chain is built from TRBV4-3 and TRBJ2-7; TRBD1 might be the D (7 bases). V dropped 0 bases and J dropped 3 bases, with 24 bases sitting between them. Germline values: CDR1 LGHNA, CDR2 YSLEER. The CDR3 is 19 residues long. DNA of the CDR3: TGCGCCAGCAGCCAAGAGACCTCTTTCTTCGGAGGGGGCCACTACGAGCAGTACTTC. Translated, it gives CASSQETSFFGGGHYEQYF.

In regard to this clone: The identical CDR3 is also encoded by other nucleotide sequences in the sample. This chain uses TRBV5-1 with TRBJ2-3, with TRBD1 identical over 7 bases. This CDR3 is built from 14 residues. J lost 4 bases, V lost 4 bases, and 6 bases had no gene match. CDR1 SGHRS and CDR2 YFSETQ come from the germline V gene. The CDR3 protein is CASSMGQGADTQYF. CDR3 nucleotide sequence: TGCGCCAGCAGCATGGGGCAGGGGGCAGATACGCAGTATTTT.